Listed here are 27 T cell receptor beta chains from one sample, sequenced in a study of regulatory T cells in long-lasting Graves disease (dated by TCRdb to the early 2020s). Libraries were built with multiplex PCR. Instrument used: Illumina HiSeq 4000. TCR beta libraries were built with iRepertoire HTBI primers and Arm-PCR amplification of CDR3 regions. TCRdb reanalyzed the raw reads on its own, using fastp at Q25 for trimming and MiXCR for clone calling, and kept in-frame beta chains. Rows merge per CDR3 protein into single entries with the most common DNA and genes. The sample includes 350,000 to 500,000 distinct CDR3 sequences, with under 25% observed a single time. Clones ranked in the top ten supply roughly an eighth of the sample. Taken with the paper, the label for time point translates to: persistent/refractory GD, antithyroid drugs over 5 years with positive TRAb. For both TCR sequencing and RNA sequencing, RNA was extracted from PBMCs in TRIzol.

The sequenced sample was peripheral blood mononuclear cells (PBMCs), obtained when the disease was refractory, from a patient treated with antithyroid drugs. The receptor set was obtained from a female donor with Graves disease.

This clonotype showed up many times. This rearrangement joins TRBV5-6 to TRBJ1-2, with D possibly matching TRBD1 (5 bases). The CDR3 is 15 amino acids. Germline V CDR1 and CDR2: SGHDT, YYEEEE. V shed 0 bases and J shed 6 bases, with 15 bases lying between them. The CDR3 is CASSLASAGSNGYTF. The CDR3 region has the DNA TGTGCCAGCAGCTTGGCCTCGGCAGGGAGCAATGGCTACACCTTC.

The V gene is TRBV27, the J gene TRBJ2-3; D is uncertain. CDR3 size: 14 residues. Trimming cost V 6 bases and J 0 bases, with 10 bases left between them. Germline values: CDR1 MNHEY, CDR2 SMNVEV (reference sequence). The CDR3 spells CASSRIRSTDTQYF. The CDR3 nucleotides are TGTGCCAGCAGCCGCATCCGAAGCACAGATACGCAGTATTTT.

This clonotype has at least ten counts. The chain recombines TRBV28 with TRBJ1-4; D remains ambiguous. The V end lost 6 bases, the J end lost 7 bases, and 18 bases lay between the germline ends. The V gene's germline CDR1 is MDHEN and CDR2 SYDVKM. The CDR3 extends over 15 amino acids. The CDR3 region is CASRGSAEYFEKLFF. The CDR3 DNA is TGTGCCAGCAGAGGCAGCGCGGAGTATTTTGAAAAACTGTTTTTT.

This chain connects TRBV20-1 to TRBJ1-1; D remains unclear. Trimming cost V 3 bases and J 1 base, with 9 bases left between them. Germline lookup yields CDR1 DFQATT and CDR2 SNEGSKA (reference sequence). The CDR3 is 13 residues long. In DNA form, the CDR3 reads TGCAGTGCTAGGAGGCAACCGAACACTGAAGCTTTCTTT. It is translated as CSARRQPNTEAFF.

This clonotype was picked up many times. The V and J genes are TRBV15 and TRBJ1-2; no clear D. Trimming took off 0 bases at V and 8 bases at J, with 16 bases between the two ends. Germline loops: CDR1 LNHNV, CDR2 YYDKDF (reference sequence). The CDR3 has 15 amino acids. CDR3 region: CATSRDSTGVEGYTF. CDR3 bases: TGTGCCACCAGCAGAGATTCTACGGGAGTGGAGGGCTACACCTTC. Variable domain in full (rest from reference TRBV15 and TRBJ1-2): DAMVIQNPRYQVTQFGKPVTLSCSQTLNHNVMYWYQQKSSQAPKLLFHYYDKDFNNEADTPDNFQSRRPNTSFCFLDIRSPGLGDTAMYLCATSRDSTGVEGYTFGSGTRLTVV.

The chain carries TRBV20-1 and TRBJ2-1; TRBD2 matches 7 bases. The CDR3 contains 15 residues. J lost 9 bases, V lost 3 bases, and 14 bases had no gene match. CDR1 and CDR2 (germline): DFQATT, SNEGSKA (reference sequence). CDR3 residues: CSARALVGRFSEQFF. The CDR3 nucleotides read TGCAGTGCTAGGGCCCTTGTCGGGAGGTTTTCTGAGCAGTTCTTC.

This clonotype was detected many times. The chain carries TRBV28 and TRBJ1-5, with D unclear. Trimming removed 3 bases from V and 0 bases from J, with 9 bases in between. Germline-derived CDR1 and CDR2 are MDHEN and SYDVKM. The CDR3 runs to 15 residues. The CDR3 spells CASSLQFYSNQPQHF. The CDR3 DNA reads as TGTGCCAGCAGTTTGCAGTTCTATAGCAATCAGCCCCAGCATTTT.

This clonotype has at least ten counts. The chain employs TRBV9 and TRBJ1-2; 8 bases line up with TRBD1. This CDR3 is built from 14 residues. V lost 2 bases and J lost 8; bases outside the gene matches: 8. Germline CDR1 is SGDLS and CDR2 is YYNGEE. CDR3 bases: TGTGCCAGCAGCGTGGGGGGACAGGCGGACGGCTACACCTTC. This codes for CASSVGGQADGYTF.

This clonotype appeared a few times. The chain uses TRBV6-9 and TRBJ1-5, with TRBD1 matching over 7 bases. This CDR3 region has 14 residues. Per germline, CDR1 MNHGY and CDR2 SVAAGI. The V segment lost 4 bases and the J segment 6 bases; nucleotides outside the gene matches: 6. The CDR3 loop reads CASSFATGAQPQHF. Written as DNA, the CDR3 is TGTGCCAGCAGTTTTGCAACAGGGGCTCAGCCCCAGCATTTT.

In this sample, this clonotype turned up a few times. V is TRBV7-3 and J is TRBJ1-1, with D perhaps matching TRBD1 (5 bases). This CDR3 is 13 amino acids long. CDR1 SGHTA and CDR2 FQGTGA come from the germline V gene. The V gene lost 1 base and the J gene lost 4 bases, with 7 bases spanning the gap. The DNA for the CDR3 is TGTGCCAGCAGCTTAATCGGGGGCACTGAAGCTTTCTTT. This translates into CASSLIGGTEAFF.

This clonotype was picked up a small number of times. The rearrangement joins TRBV11-2 to TRBJ1-6; D unresolved. This CDR3 has 14 residues. V dropped 5 bases and J dropped 11 bases, with 16 bases sitting between them. The germline CDR1 and CDR2 sequences are SGHAT and FQNNGV. In nucleotides, the CDR3 is TGTGCCAGCAGCCGTCCTATGATTCGGGCACCCCTCCACTTT. Translated, it gives CASSRPMIRAPLHF.

Comment on this clonotype: A read error may be the cause here, since a much bigger clone is one base away. The chain uses TRBV6-2 or TRBV6-3 and TRBJ2-7; 9 nucleotides line up with TRBD1. The CDR3 loop spans 14 amino acids. V lost 5 bases to trimming and J lost 4 bases; unmatched junction nucleotides: 6. Germline assignment: CDR1 MNHEY and CDR2 SVGEGT. The CDR3 coding sequence is TGTGCCAGCAGTGGGACAGGGAGGCCGTACGAGCAGTACTTC. Protein product: CASSGTGRPYEQYF.

Many counts were recorded for this clonotype. The genes are TRBV7-9 and TRBJ2-7; no reliable D call. This CDR3 contains 15 residues. V was cut by 1 base and J by 2 bases, with 12 bases left in between. Germline values: CDR1 SEHNR, CDR2 FQNEAQ (reference sequence). CDR3 amino acids: CASSLEAGITYEQYF. The CDR3 DNA reads TGTGCCAGCAGCTTAGAGGCAGGAATTACCTACGAGCAGTACTTC.

This clonotype was counted at least ten times. The chain links TRBV2 to TRBJ2-2; 9 nucleotides line up with TRBD1. Per germline, CDR1 SNHLY and CDR2 FYNNEI. There are 15 residues in the CDR3. With 6 bases clipped from V and 1 base from J, the junction kept 3 bases outside the gene matches. The CDR3 reads CASRADRGNTGELFF. For the CDR3, the DNA is TGTGCCAGCAGGGCGGACAGGGGGAACACCGGGGAGCTGTTTTTT.

The sample holds many counts of this clonotype. The V call is TRBV7-9, the J call TRBJ1-2, with 9 bases fitting TRBD1. CDR3 size: 15 residues. With 5 bases clipped from V and 4 bases from J, the junction kept 8 bases outside the gene matches. Germline CDR1 and CDR2: SEHNR and FQNEAQ (reference sequence). CDR3 coding DNA: TGTGCCAGCAGCCGCGGACAGGGGCGCCGCTATGGCTACACCTTC. It is translated as CASSRGQGRRYGYTF. Filled out from reference TRBV7-9 and TRBJ1-2, the complete variable domain reads DTGVSQNPRHKITKRGQNVTFRCDPISEHNRLYWYRQTLGQGPEFLTYFQNEAQLEKSRLLSDRFSAERPKGSFSTLEIQRTEQGDSAMYLCASSRGQGRRYGYTFGSGTRLTVV.

The chain recombines TRBV20-1 with TRBJ2-5; D gene ambiguous. Germline CDR1 and CDR2: DFQATT and SNEGSKA (reference sequence). Trimming pared 3 bases from V and 1 base from J, leaving 9 bases between. The CDR3 is made up of 13 amino acids. The CDR3 nucleotides are TGCAGTGCTAGGTCCCCAGGCCAAGAGACCCAGTACTTC. This gives the protein CSARSPGQETQYF.

In the case of this clonotype: The junction and the germline gene differ at one end; a read error may be behind it. This chain joins TRBV12-3 or TRBV12-4 and TRBJ1-3, with no clear D. The CDR3 covers 14 residues. The CDR3 DNA follows: TGTGCCAGCAGTTTCGGTAACTCTGGAGACACCATATATTTT. Protein: CASSFGNSGDTIYF.

This clonotype appeared a few times. This chain uses TRBV27 with TRBJ2-2; no clear D gene. V lost 10 bases and J lost 6, with 9 bases in between. Per the germline V gene, CDR1 is MNHEY and CDR2 is SMNVEV (reference sequence). The CDR3 covers 11 residues. CDR3 region: CATHKAGELFF. CDR3 nucleotide sequence: TGTGCCACCCATAAGGCCGGGGAGCTGTTTTTT.

This clonotype came up a few times. V is TRBV29-1 and J is TRBJ2-7, with 9 bases fitting TRBD2. CDR3 length: 16 residues. Per the germline V gene, CDR1 is SQVTM and CDR2 is ANQGSEA. J gave up 2 bases and V 2 bases, and 10 bases lay outside the gene matches. The CDR3 sequence is CSVELSSSGEPYEQYF. CDR3 nucleotide sequence: TGCAGCGTTGAACTTTCCTCTAGCGGGGAACCCTACGAGCAGTACTTC.

This clonotype was picked up many times. V gene TRBV28 combines with J gene TRBJ1-5; TRBD1 is a possible D gene (6 bases). CDR1 is MDHEN and CDR2 is SYDVKM in the germline V gene. This CDR3 has 12 amino acids. CDR3 in amino acids: CASGQPHQPQHF. In nucleotides, the CDR3 is TGTGCTTCCGGACAGCCCCATCAGCCCCAGCATTTT.

This clonotype has at least ten counts. The chain joins TRBV3-1 to TRBJ2-2; D might be TRBD2 (5 bases). This CDR3 is built from 13 residues. The V gene's germline CDR1 is LGHDT and CDR2 YNNKEL (reference sequence). V lost 5 bases, J lost 11 bases, and 15 bases lay in between. This CDR3 is CASSTPKRIELFF. The CDR3 coding sequence is TGTGCCAGCAGCACCCCCAAGCGGATTGAGCTGTTTTTT.

This clonotype has at least ten counts. This chain connects TRBV5-1 to TRBJ1-2; no firm D call. This CDR3 region has 14 residues. The V gene lost 0 bases and the J gene lost 3 bases, with 9 bases spanning the gap. Germline loops: CDR1 SGHRS, CDR2 YFSETQ. Here the CDR3 reads CASSLASSDYGYTF. The CDR3 bases are TGCGCCAGCAGCTTGGCCTCATCAGACTATGGCTACACCTTC.

This clonotype was seen a few times. This chain connects TRBV7-2 to TRBJ2-2; 7 positions match TRBD1. V was clipped by 6 bases and J by 6 bases; unmatched bases: 10. The CDR3 has 15 amino acids. In germline, CDR1 is SGHTA, CDR2 FQGNSA. The CDR3 loop reads CASSPSGTVSGELFF. The CDR3 nucleotides are TGTGCCAGCAGTCCGTCCGGGACAGTGTCCGGGGAGCTGTTTTTT.

This clonotype was picked up many times. The chain employs TRBV6-9 and TRBJ2-7; 10 bases align to TRBD2. The CDR3 sequence is 16 residues long. In germline, CDR1 is MNHGY, CDR2 SVAAGI. V lost 3 bases, J lost 4 bases, and 9 bases stayed unmatched. CDR3 sequence reads: CASSYVPSGRYYEQYF. CDR3 DNA: TGTGCCAGCAGTTACGTCCCTAGCGGGAGATATTACGAGCAGTACTTC.

The chain is built from TRBV6-1 and TRBJ1-5; 8 nucleotides match TRBD1. This CDR3 has 15 amino acids. Germline CDR1 is MNHNS and CDR2 is SASEGT. J gave up 0 bases and V 10 bases, and 8 bases lay outside the gene matches. The DNA of the CDR3 is TGTGCCACCGGACAGGGAGGGAGTAGCAATCAGCCCCAGCATTTT. Amino acid sequence: CATGQGGSSNQPQHF.

Concerning this clonotype itself: Possible read error: a much larger clone is one base away. The V gene is TRBV19, the J gene TRBJ2-2; D may be TRBD1 (5 bases). This CDR3 contains 14 residues. V was pared by 10 bases and J by 3 bases, with 15 bases between. Per the germline V gene, CDR1 is LNHDA and CDR2 is SQIVND (reference sequence). The CDR3 sequence is CATHRNPDTGELFF. Here the CDR3 DNA reads TGTGCCACACACAGGAATCCGGACACCGGGGAGCTGTTTTTT. Full variable domain (outside the CDR3, taken from reference TRBV19 and TRBJ2-2): DGGITQSPKYLFRKEGQNVTLSCEQNLNHDAMYWYRQDPGQGLRLIYYSQIVNDFQKGDIAEGYSVSREKKESFPLTVTSAQKNPTAFYLCATHRNPDTGELFFGEGSRLTVL.

This clonotype was detected ten times or more. This sequence joins TRBV12-3 or TRBV12-4 and TRBJ1-2, with TRBD1 matching 9 bases. CDR3 size: 14 residues. With V trimmed by 3 bases and J by 8 bases, 7 bases remained unmatched. The CDR3 protein is CASSFGTGKIGYTF. The CDR3 DNA is TGTGCCAGCAGTTTCGGGACAGGGAAAATAGGCTACACCTTC.